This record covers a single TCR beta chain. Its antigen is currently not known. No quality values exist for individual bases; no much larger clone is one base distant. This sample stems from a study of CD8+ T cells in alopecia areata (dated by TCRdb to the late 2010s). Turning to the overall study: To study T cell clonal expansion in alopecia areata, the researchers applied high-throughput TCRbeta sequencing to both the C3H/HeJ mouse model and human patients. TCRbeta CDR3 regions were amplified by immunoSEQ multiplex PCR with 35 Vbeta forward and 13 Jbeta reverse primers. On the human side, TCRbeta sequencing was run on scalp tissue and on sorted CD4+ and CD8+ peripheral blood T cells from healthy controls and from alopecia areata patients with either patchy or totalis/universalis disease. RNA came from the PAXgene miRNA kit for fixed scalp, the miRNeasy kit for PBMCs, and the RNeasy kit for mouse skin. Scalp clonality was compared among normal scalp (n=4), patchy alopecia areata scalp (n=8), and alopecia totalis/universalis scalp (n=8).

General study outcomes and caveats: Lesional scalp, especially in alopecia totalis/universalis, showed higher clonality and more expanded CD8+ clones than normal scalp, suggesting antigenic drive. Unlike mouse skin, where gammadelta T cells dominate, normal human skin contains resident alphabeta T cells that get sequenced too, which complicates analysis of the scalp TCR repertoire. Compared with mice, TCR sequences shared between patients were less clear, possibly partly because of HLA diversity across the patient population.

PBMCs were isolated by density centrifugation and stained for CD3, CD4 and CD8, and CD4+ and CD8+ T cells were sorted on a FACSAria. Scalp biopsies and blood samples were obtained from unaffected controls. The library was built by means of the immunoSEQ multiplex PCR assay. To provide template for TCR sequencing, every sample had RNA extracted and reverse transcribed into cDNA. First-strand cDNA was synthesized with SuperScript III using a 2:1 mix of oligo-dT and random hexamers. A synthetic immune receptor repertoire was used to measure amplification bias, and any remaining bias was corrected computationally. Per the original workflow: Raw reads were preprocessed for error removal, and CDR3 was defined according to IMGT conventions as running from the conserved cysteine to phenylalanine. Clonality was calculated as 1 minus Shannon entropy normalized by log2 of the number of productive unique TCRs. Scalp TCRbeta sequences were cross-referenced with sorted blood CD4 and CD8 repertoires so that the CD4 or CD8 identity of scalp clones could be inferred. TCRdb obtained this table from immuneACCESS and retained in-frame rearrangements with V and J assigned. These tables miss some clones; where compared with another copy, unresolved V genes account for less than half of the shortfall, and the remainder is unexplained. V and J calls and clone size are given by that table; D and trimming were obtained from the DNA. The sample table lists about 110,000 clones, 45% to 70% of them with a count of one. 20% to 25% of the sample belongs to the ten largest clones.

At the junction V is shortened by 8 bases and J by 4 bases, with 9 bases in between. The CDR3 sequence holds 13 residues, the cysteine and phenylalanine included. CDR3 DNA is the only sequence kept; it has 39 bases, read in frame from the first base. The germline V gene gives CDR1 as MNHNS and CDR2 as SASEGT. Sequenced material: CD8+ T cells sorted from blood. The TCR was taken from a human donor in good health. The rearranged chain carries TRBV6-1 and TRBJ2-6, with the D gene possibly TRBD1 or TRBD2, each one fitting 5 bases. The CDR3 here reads CASPGRGANVLTF. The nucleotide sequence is TGTGCCAGCCCGGGGCGAGGGGCCAACGTCCTGACTTTC.